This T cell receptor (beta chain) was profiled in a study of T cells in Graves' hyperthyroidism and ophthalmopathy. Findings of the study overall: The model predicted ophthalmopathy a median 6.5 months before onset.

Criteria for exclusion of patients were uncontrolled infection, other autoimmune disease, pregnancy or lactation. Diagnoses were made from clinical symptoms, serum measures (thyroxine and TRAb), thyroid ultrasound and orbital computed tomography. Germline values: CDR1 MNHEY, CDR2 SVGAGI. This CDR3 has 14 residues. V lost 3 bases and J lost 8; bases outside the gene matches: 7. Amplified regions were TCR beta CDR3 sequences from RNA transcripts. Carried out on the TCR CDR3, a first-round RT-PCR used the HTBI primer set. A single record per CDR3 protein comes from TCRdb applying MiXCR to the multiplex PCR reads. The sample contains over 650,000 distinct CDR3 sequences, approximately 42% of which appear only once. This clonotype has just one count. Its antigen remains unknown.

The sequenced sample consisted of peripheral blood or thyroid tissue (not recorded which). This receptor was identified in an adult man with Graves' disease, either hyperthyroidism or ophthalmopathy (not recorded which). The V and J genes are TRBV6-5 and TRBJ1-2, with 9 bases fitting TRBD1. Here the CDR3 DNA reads TGTGCCAGCAGTTATGCCGGGACAGGGTACGGCTACACCTTC. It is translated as CASSYAGTGYGYTF.